This T cell receptor beta chain was profiled in a study of cytomegalovirus exposure and HLA in healthy donors. In the case of this clone: Its antigen is unidentified.

V shed 1 base and J shed 2 bases, with 8 bases lying between them. Germline CDR1 is SGHTA and CDR2 is FQGNSA. The CDR3 has 14 amino acids. General study results and limits: Highly shared variants forming one cluster were likely a sequencing artifact. A few chains tied to CMV proved CMV antigen-specific in vitro. The authors excluded some V segments, including TRBV6-2 and TRBV6-3, as indistinguishable.

PCR was performed using 60 Vbeta and 13 Jbeta primers. Assay: immunoSEQ multiplex PCR; the TCRdb copy retains only in-frame clones and omits some. The sample totals roughly 120,000 clones. The clonotype comes from a man between 25 and 39 years old in good health and CMV-seronegative. The sample comprised PBMCs. V and J are TRBV7-2 and TRBJ1-2, with D possibly matching TRBD1 (5 bases). This CDR3 is CASSLGQNNYGYTF. The DNA of the CDR3 is TGTGCCAGCAGCTTAGGACAGAACAACTATGGCTACACCTTC.